The T cell receptor beta chain under discussion was sequenced for a study of CD8+CD57+ T cells in acquired aplastic anemia. Study context: Each DNA sample taken from sorted CD4+ and CD8+ cells came to approximately 3 ug on average. Findings and limits, study-wide: The study identified roughly 29 CD8+ CDR3 sequences shared by patients and controls. CD8+ Simpson's diversity showed no significant patient-control difference.

This clonotype was found many times. What it binds is unknown. This CDR3 has 14 amino acids. Trimming removed 2 bases at V and 3 bases at J, with 10 bases between. Per the germline V gene, CDR1 is LNHDA and CDR2 is SQIVND (reference sequence). Patients chosen for sequencing had shown CD8+CD57+ cell expansion by flow cytometry. Severe acquired aplastic anemia was present in every patient. Genomic DNA constituted the template upon which TCR beta VDJ and CDR3 profiling was performed. TCRdb independently ran MiXCR on the reads; one entry per CDR3 protein. The sample includes approximately 470,000 distinct CDR3 sequences, around 30% of them seen just once.

The specimen was sorted CD4+, CD8+, or CD8+CD57+ T cells (not recorded which) from PBMCs. The chain recombines TRBV19 with TRBJ1-1; D remains unclear. This TCR was sampled from a human donor with aplastic anemia. CDR3 protein: CASSIQSRDTEAFF. CDR3 in DNA: TGTGCCAGTAGTATACAGAGTCGGGACACTGAAGCTTTCTTT.